A single sample gave rise to the 15 T cell receptor beta chains below, sequenced in a study of cytomegalovirus exposure and HLA in healthy donors. The PCR contained 60 Vbeta and 13 Jbeta primers. Some clones are missing from TCRdb's copy, which holds only in-frame ones; the method was immunoSEQ multiplex PCR. The repertoire holds around 170,000 clones, with over 60% as singletons. Sequencing was performed on PBMCs. The receptors originated from a girl aged 5 to 17 in good health and CMV-seronegative.

V gene TRBV10-2 combines with J gene TRBJ2-1; 12 positions agree with TRBD1. The CDR3 loop spans 16 amino acids. Looked up from germline, CDR1 is WSHSY and CDR2 is SAAADI. Trimming at V came to 0 bases and at J to 7 bases, leaving 4 bases not matched to a gene. DNA of the CDR3: TGCGCCAGCAGTGAGTCGTGGGACAGGGGGCGAAATGAGCAGTTCTTC. It yields the protein CASSESWDRGRNEQFF.

The rearrangement joins TRBV18 to TRBJ2-5, with D perhaps TRBD1 (5 bases). The V end was cut by 2 bases, the J end by 10 bases, with 14 bases between. CDR3 size: 13 residues. Germline CDR1 and CDR2: KGHSH and LQKENI. CDR3 DNA: TGTGCCAGCTCACCAGAGGTTCCGGACATCCAGTACTTC. Translation: CASSPEVPDIQYF.

The V call is TRBV4-1, the J call TRBJ1-1; D may be TRBD1 (6 bases). V was clipped by 7 bases and J by 6 bases, with 24 bases between them. The CDR3 spans 16 residues. Germline CDR1 MGHRA, CDR2 YSYEKL. The CDR3 coding sequence is TGCGCCAGCAATCCCATATCCGGGACAAAGAGCCCTGAAGCTTTCTTT. The encoded protein is CASNPISGTKSPEAFF.

The chain combines TRBV25-1 with TRBJ2-1; D is possibly TRBD2 (7 bases). Trimming stripped 4 bases from V and 7 bases from J, with 14 bases between. Germline V gene sequence: CDR1 MGHDK, CDR2 SYGVNS. The CDR3 extends over 14 amino acids. The CDR3 is CASSVGGGRNEQFF. Written as DNA, the CDR3 is TGTGCCAGCAGTGTGGGGGGGGGCCGTAATGAGCAGTTCTTC.

The rearrangement joins TRBV12-5 to TRBJ1-3, with D hard to call. CDR1 LGHNT and CDR2 FRNRAP come from the germline V gene. CDR3 length: 15 amino acids. Trimming pared 0 bases from V and 5 bases from J, leaving 11 bases between. The DNA of the CDR3 is TGTGCTAGTGGTTTGGTACGGGGTCAGAGAAACACCATATATTTT. The encoded protein is CASGLVRGQRNTIYF.

This clone showed up just a few times. The J gene is TRBJ2-7, the V gene TRBV27, with TRBD1 matching over 7 bases. There are 13 residues in the CDR3. V shed 5 bases, J shed 5 bases, and the junction held 6 bases outside the gene matches. CDR1 is MNHEY and CDR2 is SMNVEV in the germline V gene (reference sequence). The CDR3 nucleotides are TGTGCCAGCAGTCGGACAGGCGTCGACGAGCAGTACTTC. Its protein product is CASSRTGVDEQYF.

This clone was seen a single time. Germline and junction disagree at one end, which may indicate a read error. CDR3: CASRPSLTGTANF. CDR3 DNA sequence: TGTGCCAGCAGGCCCTCCCTGACCGGGACAGCCAACTTC. The chain is built from TRBV6-5 and TRBJ2-7; the match to TRBD1 covers 7 bases. The germline V gene encodes CDR1 MNHEY and CDR2 SVGAGI. The CDR3 totals 13 residues.

The genes are TRBV4-2 and TRBJ2-1, with 11 positions matching TRBD2. CDR1 LGHNA and CDR2 YNFKEQ come from the germline V gene. The CDR3 contains 16 residues. Trimming removed 3 bases from V and 6 bases from J; junction bases left unmatched: 7. The CDR3 nucleotides read TGTGCCAGCAGCCATCCCGGAACTAGCGGGGGCAATGAGCAGTTCTTC. It is translated as CASSHPGTSGGNEQFF.

The CDR3 DNA reads TGTGCCAGCAGCGAAGTTCGGGCGGGGATCGCAGATACGCAGTATTTT. Encoded protein: CASSEVRAGIADTQYF. The V gene is TRBV9, the J gene TRBJ2-3; weak D call: TRBD2 (6 bases). This CDR3 has 16 residues. V was trimmed by 3 bases and J by 4 bases, leaving 18 bases between them. CDR1 and CDR2 (germline): SGDLS, YYNGEE.

The J gene is TRBJ1-2, the V gene TRBV4-1; D might be TRBD1 (6 bases). Germline assignment: CDR1 MGHRA and CDR2 YSYEKL. V was shortened by 3 bases and J by 4 bases, with 18 bases between the two germline ends. The CDR3 consists of 16 residues. CDR3 DNA sequence: TGCGCCAGCAGCCAGATCAACCCCCTGGGGGCCTATGGCTACACCTTC. Its translation is CASSQINPLGAYGYTF.

The rearrangement uses TRBV13 and TRBJ1-5, with 7 bases that match TRBD1. This CDR3 region has 17 residues. Germline trimming cut 5 bases from V and 5 bases from J; bases unmatched to any gene: 15. Germline values: CDR1 PRHDT, CDR2 FYEKMQ (reference sequence). In nucleotides, the CDR3 is TGTGCCAGCAGCCCCCAAGGGGGCAGGGGGAGGCATCAGCCCCAGCATTTT. Encoded protein: CASSPQGGRGRHQPQHF.

The rearrangement joins TRBV14 to TRBJ2-1; D gene ambiguous. The CDR3 consists of 14 residues. Trimming removed 3 bases from V and 3 bases from J, with 9 bases in between. The germline CDR1 and CDR2 sequences are SGHDN and FVKESK. The CDR3 sequence is CASSHLLFYNEQFF. For the CDR3, the DNA is TGTGCCAGCAGCCACCTTTTGTTCTACAATGAGCAGTTCTTC.

The CDR3 here is CSVGQGSYEQYF. The CDR3 DNA follows: TGCAGCGTTGGGCAGGGGTCCTACGAGCAGTACTTC. The chain joins TRBV29-1 to TRBJ2-7, with a tentative D call TRBD1 (6 bases). Germline V CDR1 and CDR2: SQVTM, ANQGSEA. The CDR3 is 12 residues long. Between the trimmed V and J ends, which lost 4 bases and 1 base, there was a span of 8 bases.

This clone was seen just once. The chain is built from TRBV9 and TRBJ2-1; 8 nucleotides align to TRBD2. CDR1 SGDLS and CDR2 YYNGEE come from the germline V gene. V shed 0 bases and J 2 bases; nucleotides not matched to a gene: 4. This CDR3 has 16 amino acids. The DNA of the CDR3 is TGTGCCAGCAGCGTAGACGGCGGGGGGACCTACAATGAGCAGTTCTTC. It translates to CASSVDGGGTYNEQFF. The full variable domain, completed using reference TRBV9 and TRBJ2-1, is DSGVTQTPKHLITATGQRVTLRCSPRSGDLSVYWYQQSLDQGLQFLIQYYNGEERAKGNILERFSAQQFPDLHSELNLSSLELGDSALYFCASSVDGGGTYNEQFFGPGTRLTVL.

This clone showed up just once. For the CDR3, the DNA is TGTGCCAGCAGCTTAGGTCGCACTAGCGGGGGCAGCACAGATACGCAGTATTTT. Translating gives CASSLGRTSGGSTDTQYF. This chain joins TRBV11-2 and TRBJ2-3, with 11 positions matching TRBD2. Germline V gene sequence: CDR1 SGHAT, CDR2 FQNNGV. Trimming at V came to 1 base and at J to 0 bases, leaving 6 bases not matched to a gene. The CDR3 runs to 18 residues.